What follows are 30 T cell receptor beta chains derived from one specimen sequenced in a study of cytomegalovirus exposure and HLA in healthy donors. PCR used 60 Vbeta primers and 13 Jbeta primers. Clones were read by immunoSEQ multiplex PCR, and TCRdb kept only the in-frame ones, dropping some. The sample shows approximately 75,000 clones, 80% to 90% of them seen only once. Material for sequencing was PBMCs. These receptors originate from a man between 65 and 85 years old in good health and CMV-seropositive.

The chain uses TRBV6-4 and TRBJ2-3, with 12 positions matching TRBD2. Losses at the gene ends were 4 bases for V and 3 bases for J; bases not matched to a gene: 2. CDR3 length: 15 residues. Germline-derived CDR1 and CDR2 are MRHNA and SNTAGT. The CDR3 reads CASSVLAGGTDTQYF. CDR3 nucleotide sequence: TGTGCCAGCAGTGTCCTAGCGGGGGGGACAGATACGCAGTATTTT.

The chain recombines TRBV5-4 with TRBJ2-2, with TRBD2 as a possible D gene (6 bases). The germline V gene has CDR1 SGHNT and CDR2 YYREEE (reference sequence). V was cut by 4 bases and J by 0 bases, with 10 bases left in between. There are 15 residues in the CDR3. The CDR3 region has the DNA TGTGCCAGCAGCCCCGGGACTCCGAACACCGGGGAGCTGTTTTTT. Protein product: CASSPGTPNTGELFF.

The DNA for the CDR3 is TGTGCCATCAGTGCCAGCGCAATAAGCTCCTACGAGCAGTACTTC. This sequence encodes CAISASAISSYEQYF. V usage is TRBV10-3 and J usage is TRBJ2-5; D is uncertain. TRBJ2-7 explains the end of the DNA better; the J call may be wrong. The CDR3 has 15 amino acids. The V gene's germline CDR1 is ENHRY and CDR2 SYGVKD.

This clone showed up just once. This chain links TRBV7-9 with TRBJ2-3; tentatively, D is TRBD2 (6 bases). Trimming removed 6 bases from V and 6 bases from J, with 19 bases in between. Germline V gives CDR1 SEHNR, CDR2 FQNEAQ (reference sequence). This CDR3 has 15 amino acids. CDR3 bases: TGTGCCAGCAGACTAGCATTGGGTTCGGGTGATACGCAGTATTTT. It yields the protein CASRLALGSGDTQYF.

The chain employs TRBV4-1 and TRBJ2-7, with D possibly TRBD2 on 6 matching bases. CDR3 length equals 14 residues. Germline assignment: CDR1 MGHRA and CDR2 YSYEKL. Deletions cut 2 bases from V and 3 bases from J, with 11 bases between. CDR3: CASSQRLVGYEQYF. CDR3 in DNA: TGCGCCAGCAGCCAACGACTAGTAGGCTACGAGCAGTACTTC.

The chain is built from TRBV7-2 and TRBJ2-5; 8 bases match TRBD1. The CDR3 loop spans 15 amino acids. V dropped 4 bases and J dropped 0; count of bases not matched to a gene: 4. Germline assignment: CDR1 SGHTA and CDR2 FQGNSA. CDR3: CASSYWTGNQETQYF. CDR3 DNA: TGTGCCAGCAGCTATTGGACAGGGAACCAAGAGACCCAGTACTTC.

This sequence joins TRBV15 and TRBJ2-1; D is perhaps TRBD2 (5 bases). Trimming pared 3 bases from V and 6 bases from J, leaving 15 bases between. The germline V gene has CDR1 LNHNV and CDR2 YYDKDF (reference sequence). The CDR3 has 15 amino acids. The CDR3 bases are TGTGCCACCAGCAGTCCCCCGCCTAGCCTCAATGAGCAGTTCTTC. It is translated as CATSSPPPSLNEQFF.

This clone was detected only a few times. This chain connects TRBV4-1 to TRBJ1-5, with 8 nucleotides matching TRBD1. This CDR3 comprises 16 residues. In germline, CDR1 is MGHRA, CDR2 YSYEKL. J was trimmed by 6 bases and V by 0 bases; bases with no gene match: 7. The CDR3 DNA reads as TGCGCCAGCAGCCAAGACGTCAGGGGGCATGGTCAGCCCCAGCATTTT. It encodes CASSQDVRGHGQPQHF.

This chain joins TRBV7-6 and TRBJ2-7, with a possible D match to TRBD2 (5 bases). The CDR3 spans 14 residues. The germline V and J ends were trimmed by 1 base and 3 bases, with 10 bases remaining between them. Germline V gene lookup returns CDR1 SGHVS and CDR2 FNYEAQ. As DNA, the CDR3 is TGTGCCAGCAGCTTAGGGACGGGGATCTACGAGCAGTACTTC. Translating it yields CASSLGTGIYEQYF.

This clone came up once. V and J are TRBV11-2 and TRBJ1-2; 8 bases line up with TRBD1. The CDR3 spans 14 residues. With V trimmed by 5 bases and J by 4 bases, 6 bases remained unmatched. CDR1 and CDR2 (germline): SGHAT, FQNNGV. Written as DNA, the CDR3 is TGTGCCAGCAGCCCAGGGGGCGCTGGCTATGGCTACACCTTC. Translated: CASSPGGAGYGYTF. Full variable domain (outside the CDR3, taken from reference TRBV11-2 and TRBJ1-2): EAGVAQSPRYKIIEKRQSVAFWCNPISGHATLYWYQQILGQGPKLLIQFQNNGVVDDSQLPKDRFSAERLKGVDSTLKIQPAKLEDSAVYLCASSPGGAGYGYTFGSGTRLTVV.

The sample holds one count of this clone. The chain couples TRBV2 to TRBJ2-7; 8 bases map to TRBD1. CDR3 size: 14 residues. CDR1 SNHLY and CDR2 FYNNEI come from the germline V gene. J was trimmed by 5 bases and V by 7 bases; bases with no gene match: 10. CDR3 protein: CASNSQGVGNEQYF. The DNA for the CDR3 is TGTGCCAGCAACTCACAGGGGGTTGGAAACGAGCAGTACTTC.

This chain connects TRBV2 to TRBJ2-4, with 7 bases fitting TRBD1. V shed 0 bases, J shed 8 bases, and the junction held 7 bases outside the gene matches. Per the germline V gene, CDR1 is SNHLY and CDR2 is FYNNEI. CDR3 length: 15 residues. The CDR3 nucleotides read TGTGCCAGCAGTGAAGCGCCGGCAGGGGGAGACATTCAGTACTTC. It is translated as CASSEAPAGGDIQYF. The full variable domain, rest sourced from reference TRBV2 and TRBJ2-4, is EPEVTQTPSHQVTQMGQEVILRCVPISNHLYFYWYRQILGQKVEFLVSFYNNEISEKSEIFDDQFSVERPDGSNFTLKIRSTKLEDSAMYFCASSEAPAGGDIQYFGAGTRLSVL.

This rearrangement joins TRBV6-1 to TRBJ2-5; the match to TRBD1 covers 8 bases. Judging by the DNA end, TRBJ2-7 fits better; the J call may be wrong. This CDR3 spans 14 amino acids. In germline, CDR1 is MNHNS, CDR2 SASEGT. The CDR3 nucleotides are TGTGCCAGCAGTGACTGGACAGGGACCTACGAGCAGTACTTC. As protein: CASSDWTGTYEQYF.

The sample holds one count of this clone. The chain has TRBV7-8 and TRBJ1-5; 9 bases are a match to TRBD1. The CDR3 totals 17 residues. Trimming cost V 5 bases and J 0 bases; bases outside gene matches: 8. Germline lookup yields CDR1 SGHVS and CDR2 FQNEAQ. This CDR3 reads CASSTGTGPYSNQPQHF. The CDR3 DNA is TGTGCCAGCAGCACCGGGACAGGGCCTTATAGCAATCAGCCCCAGCATTTT.

This chain links TRBV5-4 with TRBJ1-1; 11 positions agree with TRBD1. The CDR3 totals 14 residues. J lost 5 bases, V lost 5 bases, and 5 bases had no gene match. Germline V gene sequence: CDR1 SGHNT, CDR2 YYREEE (reference sequence). The CDR3 reads CASRRDRGRTEAFF. The CDR3 DNA follows: TGTGCCAGCAGACGGGACAGGGGGAGGACTGAAGCTTTCTTT.

The V and J genes are TRBV29-1 and TRBJ2-3; tentatively, D is TRBD2 (6 bases). Germline loops: CDR1 SQVTM, CDR2 ANQGSEA. There are 14 residues in the CDR3. Trimming took 7 bases from V and 5 from J, leaving 19 bases between them. CDR3 in amino acids: CSARLSGRGDTQYF. The CDR3 DNA sequence: TGCAGCGCCCGCCTCTCAGGGCGGGGAGATACGCAGTATTTT.

This chain connects TRBV10-1 to TRBJ2-6, with D uncertain. The V and J ends lost 0 bases and 12 bases respectively, with 9 bases between them. Germline assignment: CDR1 WNHNN and CDR2 SYGVQD (reference sequence). The CDR3 contains 13 residues. The CDR3 coding sequence is TGCGCCAGCAGTGAGTCGGCGTCGGGCGTCCTGACTTTC. It is translated as CASSESASGVLTF.

This sequence joins TRBV2 and TRBJ2-5, with a possible D match to TRBD2 (5 bases). The CDR3 loop spans 15 amino acids. The germline V and J ends were trimmed by 7 bases and 5 bases, with 20 bases remaining between them. Looked up from germline, CDR1 is SNHLY and CDR2 is FYNNEI. The CDR3 DNA is TGTGCCAGCACCGACCGTGGCAGAGGGTCCGAGACCCAGTACTTC. It specifies CASTDRGRGSETQYF. Drawing the rest from reference TRBV2 and TRBJ2-5, the complete variable domain is EPEVTQTPSHQVTQMGQEVILRCVPISNHLYFYWYRQILGQKVEFLVSFYNNEISEKSEIFDDQFSVERPDGSNFTLKIRSTKLEDSAMYFCASTDRGRGSETQYFGPGTRLLVL.

This chain connects TRBV5-1 to TRBJ2-2, with D perhaps matching TRBD1 (6 bases). V was cut by 4 bases and J by 1 base, with 8 bases left in between. The CDR3 has 14 amino acids. Germline values: CDR1 SGHRS, CDR2 YFSETQ. Here the CDR3 DNA reads TGCGCCAGCAGCCTACAGGGGAACACCGGGGAGCTGTTTTTT. It codes for CASSLQGNTGELFF.

This clone turned up a few times. The chain is built from TRBV6-1 and TRBJ2-1, with D maybe TRBD2 (5 bases). V was pared by 7 bases and J by 4 bases, with 14 bases between. Germline V lookup: CDR1 MNHNS, CDR2 SASEGT. The CDR3 is 14 amino acids. This CDR3 reads CASIPAAYYNEQFF. DNA for the CDR3: TGTGCCAGCATCCCAGCGGCGTATTACAATGAGCAGTTCTTC.

The chain links TRBV5-1 to TRBJ2-5; maybe TRBD2 (5 bases). Trimming took 4 bases from V and 0 from J, leaving 13 bases between them. Germline V CDR1 and CDR2: SGHRS, YFSETQ. There are 15 residues in the CDR3. The CDR3 nucleotides are TGCGCCAGCAGCAAGAGGGCACCTAACCAAGAGACCCAGTACTTC. The encoded protein is CASSKRAPNQETQYF. Full variable domain (outside the CDR3, taken from reference TRBV5-1 and TRBJ2-5): KAGVTQTPRYLIKTRGQQVTLSCSPISGHRSVSWYQQTPGQGLQFLFEYFSETQRNKGNFPGRFSGRQFSNSRSEMNVSTLELGDSALYLCASSKRAPNQETQYFGPGTRLLVL.

The rearrangement links TRBV18 to TRBJ1-4; 8 bases line up with TRBD1. Trimming cost V 3 bases and J 8 bases; bases outside gene matches: 5. Germline assignment: CDR1 KGHSH and CDR2 LQKENI. The CDR3 extends over 14 amino acids. The CDR3 is CASSPTGANEKLFF. The CDR3 region has the DNA TGTGCCAGCTCACCGACAGGGGCGAACGAAAAACTGTTTTTT.

This clone was observed a handful of times. The chain carries TRBV10-3 and TRBJ1-2, with TRBD1 matching over 9 bases. The CDR3 loop spans 14 amino acids. After removal of 5 bases from V and 7 bases from J, the junction contained 8 bases not matched to a gene. Germline V gene lookup returns CDR1 ENHRY and CDR2 SYGVKD. Written as DNA, the CDR3 is TGTGCCATCAGTCTGAGACAGGGGGAGCGTGGCTACACCTTC. It codes for CAISLRQGERGYTF.

This chain connects TRBV7-9 to TRBJ1-1; 8 bases match TRBD1. The trim removed 7 bases at V and 5 bases at J, leaving 9 bases unmatched. CDR1 is SEHNR and CDR2 is FQNEAQ in the germline V gene (reference sequence). The length of the CDR3 is 14 residues. This CDR3 reads CASTVTGGNTEAFF. The CDR3 DNA follows: TGTGCCAGCACCGTTACAGGGGGGAATACTGAAGCTTTCTTT.

The rearrangement links TRBV19 to TRBJ2-5; 8 nucleotides line up with TRBD1. V dropped 6 bases and J dropped 5; count of bases not matched to a gene: 5. The CDR3 is 13 amino acids. From germline, CDR1 is LNHDA and CDR2 SQIVND (reference sequence). The CDR3 here is CASSGTGGETQYF. CDR3 coding DNA: TGTGCCAGTAGCGGGACAGGTGGGGAGACCCAGTACTTC.

The chain couples TRBV5-6 to TRBJ2-7, with D unclear. This CDR3 is 14 amino acids long. Germline loops: CDR1 SGHDT, CDR2 YYEEEE. Deletions cut 4 bases from V and 0 bases from J, with 11 bases between. The CDR3 nucleotides read TGTGCCAGCAGCAACTACGGGTCCTCCTACGAGCAGTACTTC. This sequence encodes CASSNYGSSYEQYF.

The rearrangement joins TRBV11-2 to TRBJ2-1, with 9 bases fitting TRBD1. From germline, CDR1 is SGHAT and CDR2 FQNNGV. The CDR3 is 15 amino acids. Germline trimming cut 0 bases from V and 4 bases from J; bases unmatched to any gene: 1. CDR3: CASSLDDRGYNEQFF. The CDR3 region has the DNA TGTGCCAGCAGCTTAGACGACAGGGGGTACAATGAGCAGTTCTTC.

The chain carries TRBV7-6 and TRBJ1-1; D is unclear. Germline CDR1 reads SGHVS; CDR2 reads FNYEAQ. The V end was cut by 3 bases, the J end by 1 base, with 6 bases between. The length of the CDR3 is 13 residues. The CDR3 protein is CASSFQENTEAFF. The CDR3 DNA is TGTGCCAGCAGCTTTCAGGAGAACACTGAAGCTTTCTTT. The full variable domain, rest sourced from reference TRBV7-6 and TRBJ1-1, is GAGVSQSPRYKVTKRGQDVALRCDPISGHVSLYWYRQALGQGPEFLTYFNYEAQQDKSGLPNDRFSAERPEGSISTLTIQRTEQRDSAMYRCASSFQENTEAFFGQGTRLTVV.

The chain couples TRBV27 to TRBJ2-1; possibly TRBD1 for D (5 bases). The CDR3 length is 12 residues. With 6 bases removed from V and 15 bases from J, the gap between germline ends came to 18 bases. Germline V gene data show CDR1 as MNHEY and CDR2 as SMNVEV (reference sequence). The CDR3 DNA reads TGTGCCAGCAGCCCCGGACAAGGCCGCTGGTTCTTC. Encoded protein: CASSPGQGRWFF.

This clone was counted once. V usage is TRBV7-2 and J usage is TRBJ1-3; TRBD1 aligns across 8 bases. The CDR3 sequence is 15 residues long. V shed 5 bases, J shed 4 bases, and the junction held 7 bases outside the gene matches. Germline values: CDR1 SGHTA, CDR2 FQGNSA. The DNA of the CDR3 is TGTGCCAGCAGCCCAGGACAGGGTGGAGGAAACACCATATATTTT. Amino acids: CASSPGQGGGNTIYF.